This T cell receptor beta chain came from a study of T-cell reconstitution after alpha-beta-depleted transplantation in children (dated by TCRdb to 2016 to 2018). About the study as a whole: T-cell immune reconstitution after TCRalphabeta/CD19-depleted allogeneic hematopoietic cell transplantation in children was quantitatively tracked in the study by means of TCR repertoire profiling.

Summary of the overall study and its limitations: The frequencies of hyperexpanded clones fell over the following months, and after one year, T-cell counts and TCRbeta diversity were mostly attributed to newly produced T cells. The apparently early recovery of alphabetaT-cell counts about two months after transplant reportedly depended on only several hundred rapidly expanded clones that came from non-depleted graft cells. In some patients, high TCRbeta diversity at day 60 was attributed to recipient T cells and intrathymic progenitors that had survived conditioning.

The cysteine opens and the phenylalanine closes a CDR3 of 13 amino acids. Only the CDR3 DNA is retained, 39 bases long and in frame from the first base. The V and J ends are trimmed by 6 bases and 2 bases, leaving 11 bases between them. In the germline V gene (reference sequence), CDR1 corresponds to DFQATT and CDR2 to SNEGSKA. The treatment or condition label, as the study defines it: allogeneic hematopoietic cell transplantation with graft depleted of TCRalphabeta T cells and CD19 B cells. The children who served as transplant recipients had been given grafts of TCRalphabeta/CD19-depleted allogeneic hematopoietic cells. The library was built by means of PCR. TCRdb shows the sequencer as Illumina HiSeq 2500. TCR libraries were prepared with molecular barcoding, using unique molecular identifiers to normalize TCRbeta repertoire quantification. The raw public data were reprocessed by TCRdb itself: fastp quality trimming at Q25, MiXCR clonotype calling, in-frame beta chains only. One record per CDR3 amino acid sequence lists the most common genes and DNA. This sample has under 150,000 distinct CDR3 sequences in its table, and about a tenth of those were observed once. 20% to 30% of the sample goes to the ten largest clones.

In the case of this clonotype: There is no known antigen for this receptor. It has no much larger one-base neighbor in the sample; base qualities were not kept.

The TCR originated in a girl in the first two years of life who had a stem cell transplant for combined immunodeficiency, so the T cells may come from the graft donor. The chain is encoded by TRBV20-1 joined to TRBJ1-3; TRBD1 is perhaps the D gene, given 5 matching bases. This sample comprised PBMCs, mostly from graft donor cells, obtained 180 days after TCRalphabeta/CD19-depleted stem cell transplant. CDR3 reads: CSAAGATGNTIYF. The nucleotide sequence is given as TGCAGTGCCGCCGGGGCTACTGGAAACACCATATATTTT.